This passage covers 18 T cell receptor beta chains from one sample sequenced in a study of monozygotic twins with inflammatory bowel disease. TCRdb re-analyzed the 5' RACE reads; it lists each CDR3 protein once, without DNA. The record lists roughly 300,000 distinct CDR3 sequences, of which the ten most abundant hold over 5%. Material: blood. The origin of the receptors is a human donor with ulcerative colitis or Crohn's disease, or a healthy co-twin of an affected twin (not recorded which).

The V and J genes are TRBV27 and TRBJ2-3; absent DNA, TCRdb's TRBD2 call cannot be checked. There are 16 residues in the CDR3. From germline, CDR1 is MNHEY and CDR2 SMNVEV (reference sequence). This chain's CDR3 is CASSFLVAGGPHTQYF.

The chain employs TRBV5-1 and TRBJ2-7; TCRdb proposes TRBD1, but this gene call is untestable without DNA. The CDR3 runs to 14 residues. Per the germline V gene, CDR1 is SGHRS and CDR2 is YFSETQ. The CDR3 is CASSQRQGGYEQYF.

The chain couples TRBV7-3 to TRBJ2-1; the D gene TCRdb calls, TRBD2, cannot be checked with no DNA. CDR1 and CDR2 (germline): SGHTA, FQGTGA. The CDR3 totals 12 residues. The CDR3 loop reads CASSGTDNEQFF.

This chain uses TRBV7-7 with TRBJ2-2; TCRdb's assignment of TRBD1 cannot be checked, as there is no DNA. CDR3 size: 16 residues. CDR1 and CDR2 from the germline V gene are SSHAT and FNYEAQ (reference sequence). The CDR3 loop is CASSRDRGLNTGELFF.

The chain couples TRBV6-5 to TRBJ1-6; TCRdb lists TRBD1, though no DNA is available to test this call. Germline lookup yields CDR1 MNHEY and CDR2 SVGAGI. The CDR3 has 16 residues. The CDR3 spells CASSYSIGAGGSPLHF.

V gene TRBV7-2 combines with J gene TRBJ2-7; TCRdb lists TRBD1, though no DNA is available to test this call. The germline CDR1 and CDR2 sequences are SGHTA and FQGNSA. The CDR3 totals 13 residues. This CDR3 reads CASSSTGLREQYF.

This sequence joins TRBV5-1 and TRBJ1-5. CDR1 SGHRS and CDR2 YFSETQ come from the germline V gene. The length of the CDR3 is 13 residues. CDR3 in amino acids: CASSLVGDQPQHF.

CDR3 protein: CASSLGQGSNEKLFF. This chain uses TRBV5-6 with TRBJ1-4; without DNA, the TCRdb call of TRBD1 cannot be checked. The CDR3 is 15 amino acids. Germline CDR1 reads SGHDT; CDR2 reads YYEEEE.

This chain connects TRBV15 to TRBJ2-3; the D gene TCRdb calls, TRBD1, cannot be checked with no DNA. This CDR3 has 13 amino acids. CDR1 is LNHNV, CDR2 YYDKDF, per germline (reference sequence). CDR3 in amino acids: CATSSSWADTQYF.

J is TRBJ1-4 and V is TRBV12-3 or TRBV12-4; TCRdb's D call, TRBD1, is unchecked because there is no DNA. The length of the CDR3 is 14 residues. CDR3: CASPHPGQDEKLFF.

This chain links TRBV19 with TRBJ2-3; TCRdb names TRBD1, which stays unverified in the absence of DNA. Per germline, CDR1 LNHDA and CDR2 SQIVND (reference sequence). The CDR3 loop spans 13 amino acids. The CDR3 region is CASTMDNTDTQYF.

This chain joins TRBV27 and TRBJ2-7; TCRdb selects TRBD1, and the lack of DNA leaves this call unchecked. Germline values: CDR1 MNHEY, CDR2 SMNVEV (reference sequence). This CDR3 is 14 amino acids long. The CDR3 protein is CASTLGRGPYEQYF.

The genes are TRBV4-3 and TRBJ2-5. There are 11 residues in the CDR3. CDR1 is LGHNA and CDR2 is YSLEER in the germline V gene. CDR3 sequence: CASSQGSSLYF.

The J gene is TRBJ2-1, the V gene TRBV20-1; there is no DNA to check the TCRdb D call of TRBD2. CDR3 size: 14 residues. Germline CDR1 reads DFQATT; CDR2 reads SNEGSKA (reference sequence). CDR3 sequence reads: CSARPSGRRNEQFF.

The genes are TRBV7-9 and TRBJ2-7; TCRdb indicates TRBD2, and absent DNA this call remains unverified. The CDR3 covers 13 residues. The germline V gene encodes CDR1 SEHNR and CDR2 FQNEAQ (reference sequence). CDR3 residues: CASSRGLPYEQYF.

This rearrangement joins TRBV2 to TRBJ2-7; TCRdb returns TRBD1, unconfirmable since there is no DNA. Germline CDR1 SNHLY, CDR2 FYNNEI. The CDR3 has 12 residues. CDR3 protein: CASRIGGYEQYF.

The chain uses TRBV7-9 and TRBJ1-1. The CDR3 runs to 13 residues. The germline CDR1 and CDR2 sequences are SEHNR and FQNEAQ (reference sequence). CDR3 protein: CASSLEMNTEAFF.

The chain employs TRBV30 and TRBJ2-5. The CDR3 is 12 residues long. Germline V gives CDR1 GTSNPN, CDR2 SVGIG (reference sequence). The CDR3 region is CAWRGYSGTQYF.